The clone carrying this T cell receptor (beta chain) has a handful of counts. The antigen remains unidentified. This sample stems from a study of beta chain features in type 1 diabetes. The overall study: Examination of sorted cells across all samples involved approximately 100,000,000 cells. Regarding the study as a whole: Unsettled here was the matter of whether HLA type influences TCRB rearrangement. Among type 1 diabetes patients, VDJ junctions had fewer insertions and more deletions.

Sorting based on CD45RO/CCR7/CD25/CD127/CD95/CD27 separated CD4+ naive, central memory, regulatory and stem cell-like memory cells. This CDR3 is 15 amino acids long. V dropped 5 bases and J dropped 0 bases, with 11 bases sitting between them. Germline CDR1 LNHDA, CDR2 SQIVND (reference sequence). Expressed TCRB transcripts were sequenced because the isolated RNA had all been reverse transcribed beforehand. The assay was immunoSEQ multiplex PCR, and TCRdb's table has in-frame clones only and misses some. Counted here are around 340,000 clones, roughly a fifth occurring once; the ten biggest clones make up under 0.05%.

The sequenced sample consisted of naive CD4+ T cells from blood. This sequence originates from a woman aged 18 to 35 in good health. This sequence joins TRBV19 and TRBJ1-5, with D tentatively TRBD1 (5 bases). In DNA, the CDR3 is TGTGCCAGTAGTCGGGCAGGGAATAGCAATCAGCCCCAGCATTTT. Its translation: CASSRAGNSNQPQHF.